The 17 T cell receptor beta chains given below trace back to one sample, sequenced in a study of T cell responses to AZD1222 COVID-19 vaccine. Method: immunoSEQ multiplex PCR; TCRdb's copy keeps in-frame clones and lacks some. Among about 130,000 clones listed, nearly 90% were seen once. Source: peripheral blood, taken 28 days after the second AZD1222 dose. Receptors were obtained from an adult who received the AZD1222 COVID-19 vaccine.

This CDR3 is CASSPPFPSETQYF. CDR3 bases: TGTGCCAGCTCACCCCCCTTCCCCTCAGAGACCCAGTACTTC. The rearrangement joins TRBV18 to TRBJ2-5; D call uncertain. V was pared by 3 bases and J by 4 bases, with 12 bases between. The CDR3 consists of 14 residues. CDR1 is KGHSH and CDR2 is LQKENI in the germline V gene.

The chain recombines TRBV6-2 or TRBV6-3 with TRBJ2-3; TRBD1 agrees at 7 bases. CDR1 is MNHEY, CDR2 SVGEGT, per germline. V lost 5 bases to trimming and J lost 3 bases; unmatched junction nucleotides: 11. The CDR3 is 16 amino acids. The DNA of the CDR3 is TGTGCCAGCAGTCGCCGACAGGGATCAGTGACAGATACGCAGTATTTT. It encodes CASSRRQGSVTDTQYF.

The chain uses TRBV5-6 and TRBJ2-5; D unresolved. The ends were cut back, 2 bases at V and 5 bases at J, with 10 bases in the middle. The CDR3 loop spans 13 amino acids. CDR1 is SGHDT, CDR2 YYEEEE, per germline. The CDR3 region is CASSLGIMETQYF. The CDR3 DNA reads TGTGCCAGCAGCTTAGGGATTATGGAGACCCAGTACTTC. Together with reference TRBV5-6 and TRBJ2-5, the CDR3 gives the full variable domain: DAGVTQSPTHLIKTRGQQVTLRCSPKSGHDTVSWYQQALGQGPQFIFQYYEEEERQRGNFPDRFSGHQFPNYSSELNVNALLLGDSALYLCASSLGIMETQYFGPGTRLLVL.

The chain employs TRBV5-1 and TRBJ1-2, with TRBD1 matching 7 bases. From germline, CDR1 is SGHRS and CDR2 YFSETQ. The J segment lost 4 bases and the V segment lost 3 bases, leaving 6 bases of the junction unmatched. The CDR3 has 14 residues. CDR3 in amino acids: CASSSLEGAYGYTF. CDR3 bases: TGCGCCAGCAGCTCCCTGGAGGGGGCCTATGGCTACACCTTC.

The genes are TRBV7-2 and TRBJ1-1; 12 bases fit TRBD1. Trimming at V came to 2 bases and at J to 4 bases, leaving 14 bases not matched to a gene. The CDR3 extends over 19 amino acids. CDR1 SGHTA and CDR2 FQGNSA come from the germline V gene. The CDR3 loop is CASSLMGQGASVTSTEAFF. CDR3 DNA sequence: TGTGCCAGCAGCTTAATGGGACAGGGGGCATCGGTTACGAGCACTGAAGCTTTCTTT.

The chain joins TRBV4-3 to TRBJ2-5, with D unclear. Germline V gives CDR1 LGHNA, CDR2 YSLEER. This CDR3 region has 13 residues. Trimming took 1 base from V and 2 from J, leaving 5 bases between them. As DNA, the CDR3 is TGCGCCAGCAGCCAAGGGGTACAAGAGACCCAGTACTTC. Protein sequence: CASSQGVQETQYF.

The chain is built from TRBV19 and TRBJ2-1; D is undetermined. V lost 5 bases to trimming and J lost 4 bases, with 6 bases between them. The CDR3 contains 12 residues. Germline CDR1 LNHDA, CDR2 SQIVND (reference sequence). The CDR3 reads CASSSRYNEQFF. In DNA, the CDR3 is TGTGCCAGTAGTTCCCGGTACAATGAGCAGTTCTTC.

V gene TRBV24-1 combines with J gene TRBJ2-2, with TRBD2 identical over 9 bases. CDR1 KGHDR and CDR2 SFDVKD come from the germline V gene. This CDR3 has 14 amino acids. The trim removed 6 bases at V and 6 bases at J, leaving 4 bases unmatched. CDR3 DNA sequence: TGTGCCACCAGTACTAGCGGGCGGGCCGGGGAGCTGTTTTTT. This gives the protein CATSTSGRAGELFF.

CDR3 residues: CASSLDRANTEAFF. CDR3 DNA sequence: TGTGCCAGCAGCTTGGACAGGGCGAACACTGAAGCTTTCTTT. The V and J genes are TRBV7-2 and TRBJ1-1; 8 nucleotides match TRBD1. The CDR3 runs to 14 residues. Trimming cost V 3 bases and J 1 base; bases outside gene matches: 1. Looked up from germline, CDR1 is SGHTA and CDR2 is FQGNSA.

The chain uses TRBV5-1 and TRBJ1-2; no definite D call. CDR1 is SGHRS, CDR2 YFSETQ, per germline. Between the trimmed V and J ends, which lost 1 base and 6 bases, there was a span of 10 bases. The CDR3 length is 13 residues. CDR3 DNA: TGCGCCAGCAGCTTGCAGGAAACCAATGGCTACACCTTC. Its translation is CASSLQETNGYTF.

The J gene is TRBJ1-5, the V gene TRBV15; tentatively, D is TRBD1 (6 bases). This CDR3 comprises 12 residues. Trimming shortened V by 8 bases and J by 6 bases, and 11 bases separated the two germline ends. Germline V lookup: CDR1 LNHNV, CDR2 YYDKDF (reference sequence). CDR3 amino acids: CATYRVFQPQHF. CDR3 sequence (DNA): TGTGCCACCTACAGGGTTTTTCAGCCCCAGCATTTT. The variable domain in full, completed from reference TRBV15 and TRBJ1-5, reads DAMVIQNPRYQVTQFGKPVTLSCSQTLNHNVMYWYQQKSSQAPKLLFHYYDKDFNNEADTPDNFQSRRPNTSFCFLDIRSPGLGDTAMYLCATYRVFQPQHFGDGTRLSIL.

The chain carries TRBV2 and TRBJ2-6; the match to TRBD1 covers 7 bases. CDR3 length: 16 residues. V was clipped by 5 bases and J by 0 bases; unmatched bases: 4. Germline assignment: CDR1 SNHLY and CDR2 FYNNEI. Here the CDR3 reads CASSTRQGSGANVLTF. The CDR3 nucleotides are TGTGCCAGCAGTACCCGACAGGGCTCTGGGGCCAACGTCCTGACTTTC. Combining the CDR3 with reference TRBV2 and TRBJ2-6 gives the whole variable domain EPEVTQTPSHQVTQMGQEVILRCVPISNHLYFYWYRQILGQKVEFLVSFYNNEISEKSEIFDDQFSVERPDGSNFTLKIRSTKLEDSAMYFCASSTRQGSGANVLTFGAGSRLTVL.

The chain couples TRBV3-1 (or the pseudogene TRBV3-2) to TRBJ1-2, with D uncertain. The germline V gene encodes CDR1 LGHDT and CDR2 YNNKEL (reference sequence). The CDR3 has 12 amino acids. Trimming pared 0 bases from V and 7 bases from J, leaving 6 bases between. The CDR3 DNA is TGTGCCAGCAGCCAAGACCCGGGTGGCTACACCTTC. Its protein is CASSQDPGGYTF.

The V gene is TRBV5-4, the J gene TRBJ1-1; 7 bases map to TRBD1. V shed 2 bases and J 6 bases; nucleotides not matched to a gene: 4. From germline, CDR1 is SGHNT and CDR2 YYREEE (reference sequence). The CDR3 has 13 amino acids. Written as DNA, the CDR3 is TGTGCCAGCAGCTTCAGGGGGTCCGCTGAAGCTTTCTTT. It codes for CASSFRGSAEAFF.

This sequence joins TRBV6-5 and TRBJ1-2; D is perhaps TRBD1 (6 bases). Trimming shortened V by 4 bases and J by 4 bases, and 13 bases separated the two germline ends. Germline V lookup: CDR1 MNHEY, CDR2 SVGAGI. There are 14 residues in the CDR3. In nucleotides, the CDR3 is TGTGCCAGCAGTTTCCAAGGGGGGATCTATGGCTACACCTTC. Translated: CASSFQGGIYGYTF.

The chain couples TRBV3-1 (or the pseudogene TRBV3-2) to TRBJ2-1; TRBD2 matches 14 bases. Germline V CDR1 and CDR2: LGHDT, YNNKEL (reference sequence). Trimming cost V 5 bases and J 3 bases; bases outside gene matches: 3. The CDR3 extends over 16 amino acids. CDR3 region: CASSFGTSGSYNEQFF. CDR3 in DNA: TGTGCCAGCAGCTTCGGGACTAGCGGGAGCTACAATGAGCAGTTCTTC.

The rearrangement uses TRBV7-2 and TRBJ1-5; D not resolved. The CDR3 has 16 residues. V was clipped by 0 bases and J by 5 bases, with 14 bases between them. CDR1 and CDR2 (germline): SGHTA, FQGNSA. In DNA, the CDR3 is TGTGCCAGCAGCTTAGCGATAGGAAGGAGCCATCAGCCCCAGCATTTT. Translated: CASSLAIGRSHQPQHF.